The sequence of this T cell receptor beta chain was determined in a study of T cell responses to AZD1222 COVID-19 vaccine. Study-wide results and limits: Among spike-specific TCRs, nearly half reportedly target unmutated variant regions. Recipients of AZD1222 seropositive at baseline numbered only five or six.

Note on this clone: Antigen unknown.

V was shortened by 8 bases and J by 1 base, with 11 bases between the two germline ends. The CDR3 covers 13 residues. Germline loops: CDR1 WSHSY, CDR2 SAAADI. The protocol was immunoSEQ multiplex PCR, while the TCRdb copy is restricted to in-frame clones and leaves out a portion. The data show under 150,000 clones, roughly 93% seen once. The sequencing here drew on peripheral blood, taken 28 days after the second AZD1222 dose. This TCR was sampled from an adult who received the AZD1222 COVID-19 vaccine. The chain has TRBV10-2 and TRBJ2-5, with a possible D match to TRBD1 (5 bases). Here the CDR3 reads CASQQALQETQYF. The CDR3 coding sequence is TGCGCCAGCCAACAGGCCCTCCAAGAGACCCAGTACTTC.